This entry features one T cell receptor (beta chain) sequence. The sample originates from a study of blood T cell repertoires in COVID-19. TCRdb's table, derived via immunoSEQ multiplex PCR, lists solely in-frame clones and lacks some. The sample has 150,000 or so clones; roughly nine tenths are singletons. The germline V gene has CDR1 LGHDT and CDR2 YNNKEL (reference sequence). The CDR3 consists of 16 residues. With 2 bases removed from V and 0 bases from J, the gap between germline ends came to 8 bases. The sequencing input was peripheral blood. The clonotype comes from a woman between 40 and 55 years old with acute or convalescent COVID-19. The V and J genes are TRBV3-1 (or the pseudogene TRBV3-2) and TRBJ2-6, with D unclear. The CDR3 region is CASSQLPSSGANVLTF. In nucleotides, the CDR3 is TGTGCCAGCAGCCAACTTCCTAGCTCTGGGGCCAACGTCCTGACTTTC.